These 24 T cell receptor beta chains share one sample of origin, sequenced in a study of response to subunit inactivated influenza vaccine. TCRdb used MiXCR to reprocess the RT-PCR reads, holding one entry per CDR3 protein. Here the sample spans 490,000 or so distinct CDR3 sequences, around 8% being singletons. Material: PBMCs from blood, obtained 23 to 25 months after vaccination. Receptor source: a man aged 45-69 years who received an inactivated influenza vaccine.

V is TRBV4-3 and J is TRBJ1-6; D uncertain. V was shortened by 0 bases and J by 10 bases, with 13 bases between the two germline ends. This CDR3 contains 15 residues. CDR1 and CDR2 from the germline V gene are LGHNA and YSLEER. CDR3: CASSQDPVEGSPLHF. In DNA form, the CDR3 reads TGCGCCAGCAGCCAAGATCCAGTGGAGGGCTCACCCCTCCACTTT.

The chain carries TRBV5-1 and TRBJ2-3; 7 nucleotides line up with TRBD2. After removal of 0 bases from V and 2 bases from J, the junction contained 6 bases not matched to a gene. This CDR3 has 16 residues. CDR1 is SGHRS and CDR2 is YFSETQ in the germline V gene. CDR3 coding DNA: TGCGCCAGCAGCTTGGCGCTAAGCGGGGTCACAGATACGCAGTATTTT. It encodes CASSLALSGVTDTQYF. Drawing the rest from reference TRBV5-1 and TRBJ2-3, the complete variable domain is KAGVTQTPRYLIKTRGQQVTLSCSPISGHRSVSWYQQTPGQGLQFLFEYFSETQRNKGNFPGRFSGRQFSNSRSEMNVSTLELGDSALYLCASSLALSGVTDTQYFGPGTRLTVL.

The chain is built from TRBV6-1 and TRBJ2-4; 9 positions match TRBD2. This CDR3 region has 20 residues. Unmatched junction bases numbered 16, after V lost 2 bases and J lost 2 bases. Germline V CDR1 and CDR2: MNHNS, SASEGT. DNA for the CDR3: TGTGCCAGCAGTGAAATTTTGCTAGCGGGGATATCTACGTCCAAAAACATTCAGTACTTC. Its protein is CASSEILLAGISTSKNIQYF.

This clonotype was seen more than once but under ten times. The rearrangement links TRBV29-1 to TRBJ2-2, with a weak D call TRBD1 (6 bases). The CDR3 sequence is 14 residues long. Trimming removed 4 bases at V and 5 bases at J, with 14 bases between. Germline CDR1 and CDR2: SQVTM and ANQGSEA. CDR3 residues: CSVAPGAGTGELFF. Here the CDR3 DNA reads TGCAGCGTTGCCCCAGGGGCTGGGACCGGGGAGCTGTTTTTT.

This clonotype came up many times. The chain links TRBV6-1 to TRBJ2-5, with TRBD2 matching 11 bases. Germline V gene sequence: CDR1 MNHNS, CDR2 SASEGT. CDR3 length equals 14 residues. V gave up 6 bases and J gave up 6 bases; unmatched junction bases: 6. The CDR3 DNA sequence: TGTGCCAGCAGGAATAGCGGGGGGGATAAGACCCAGTACTTC. Translated: CASRNSGGDKTQYF.

The rearrangement uses TRBV20-1 and TRBJ2-1; maybe TRBD2 (6 bases). Trimming removed 8 bases from V and 7 bases from J, with 24 bases in between. In germline, CDR1 is DFQATT, CDR2 SNEGSKA (reference sequence). The CDR3 is made up of 15 amino acids. In DNA, the CDR3 is TGCAGTTCCACCCTACCGGGAGATTTCAGTAATGAGCAGTTCTTC. It codes for CSSTLPGDFSNEQFF.

The sample holds many counts of this clonotype. This chain uses TRBV29-1 with TRBJ2-1, with a weak D call TRBD1 (5 bases). Trimming took 4 bases from V and 5 from J, leaving 12 bases between them. Germline CDR1 is SQVTM and CDR2 is ANQGSEA. The length of the CDR3 is 13 residues. CDR3 nucleotides: TGCAGCGTTGTTCCCGCCAGGGACAATGAGCAGTTCTTC. This gives the protein CSVVPARDNEQFF.

This clonotype was seen at least ten times. The genes are TRBV4-3 and TRBJ2-2, with 9 nucleotides matching TRBD1. This CDR3 spans 15 amino acids. Germline-derived CDR1 and CDR2 are LGHNA and YSLEER. The junction had 5 bases not matched to a gene; V was cut back by 6 bases and J by 3 bases. The CDR3 region has the DNA TGCGCCAGCAGGGCCGGGACAGGGTACACCGGGGAGCTGTTTTTT. As protein: CASRAGTGYTGELFF.

This clonotype was found many times. The gene calls are TRBV3-1 and TRBJ2-1; D possibly corresponds to TRBD2 (5 bases). The CDR3 runs to 15 residues. With 4 bases removed from V and 1 base from J, the gap between germline ends came to 11 bases. Germline loops: CDR1 LGHDT, CDR2 YNNKEL (reference sequence). The DNA for the CDR3 is TGTGCCAGCAGCCCCGGCGGGTTTTCCTACAATGAGCAGTTCTTC. Translation gives CASSPGGFSYNEQFF.

This clonotype was seen a few times. The chain carries TRBV6-2 or TRBV6-3 and TRBJ2-7; the match to TRBD2 covers 11 bases. The junction had 1 base not matched to a gene; V was cut back by 5 bases and J by 7 bases. The CDR3 length is 12 residues. Germline V gene sequence: CDR1 MNHEY, CDR2 SVGEGT. The CDR3 nucleotides read TGTGCCAGCAGTCGACTAGCGGGAGAGCAGTACTTC. Residues: CASSRLAGEQYF.

The chain is built from TRBV5-1 and TRBJ1-2; 7 bases map to TRBD1. CDR1 and CDR2 from the germline V gene are SGHRS and YFSETQ. With 4 bases clipped from V and 8 bases from J, the junction kept 11 bases outside the gene matches. CDR3 length: 14 amino acids. The CDR3 protein is CASSQTQGSEGYTF. In DNA form, the CDR3 reads TGCGCCAGCAGCCAGACACAGGGGAGTGAAGGCTACACCTTC.

This clonotype turned up a few times. This chain joins TRBV27 and TRBJ2-1, with TRBD2 identical over 10 bases. V was clipped by 2 bases and J by 9 bases; unmatched bases: 4. Germline V gives CDR1 MNHEY, CDR2 SMNVEV (reference sequence). The CDR3 sequence is 14 residues long. The CDR3 loop reads CASSLQLAGREQFF. The CDR3, as DNA: TGTGCCAGCAGTTTACAACTAGCGGGGCGTGAGCAGTTCTTC.

The V call is TRBV6-2 or TRBV6-3, the J call TRBJ2-3; D unresolved. CDR3 length: 13 residues. Germline V gives CDR1 MNHEY, CDR2 SVGEGT. V shed 4 bases and J shed 5 bases, with 10 bases lying between them. CDR3 residues: CASSLSIGDTQYF. For the CDR3, the DNA is TGTGCCAGCAGTTTGAGCATCGGAGATACGCAGTATTTT.

This clonotype was detected only a few times. The V gene is TRBV11-2, the J gene TRBJ2-5; weak D call: TRBD1 (6 bases). CDR1 and CDR2 (germline): SGHAT, FQNNGV. This CDR3 contains 13 residues. V lost 4 bases to trimming and J lost 5 bases, with 11 bases between them. The CDR3 bases are TGTGCCAGCAGCTGGGGGACAATGGAGACCCAGTACTTC. Protein product: CASSWGTMETQYF.

This clonotype was recorded many times. V gene TRBV29-1 combines with J gene TRBJ2-1; D tentatively fits TRBD1 or TRBD2 (7 bases each). Germline CDR1 is SQVTM and CDR2 is ANQGSEA. Trimming stripped 4 bases from V and 7 bases from J, with 14 bases between. The CDR3 contains 13 residues. The CDR3 nucleotides read TGCAGCGTTGCCTCGCAGGGGGGGAATGAGCAGTTCTTC. Its translation is CSVASQGGNEQFF.

The V and J genes are TRBV5-1 and TRBJ2-1, with D possibly being TRBD1 (6 bases). CDR3 length: 15 residues. Germline V gene lookup returns CDR1 SGHRS and CDR2 YFSETQ. The germline V and J ends were trimmed by 4 bases and 8 bases, with 19 bases remaining between them. The CDR3 coding sequence is TGCGCCAGCAGCGTAGGATGGGACACCCCCGATGAGCAGTTCTTC. Translation: CASSVGWDTPDEQFF.

This clonotype occurred many times. The rearrangement uses TRBV11-2 and TRBJ1-5; D is unclear. CDR3 length equals 15 residues. Per germline, CDR1 SGHAT and CDR2 FQNNGV. Trimming cost V 5 bases and J 0 bases, with 11 bases left between them. The CDR3 reads CASSPDGYSNQPQHF. CDR3 DNA sequence: TGTGCCAGCAGCCCTGATGGGTATAGCAATCAGCCCCAGCATTTT.

The V gene is TRBV5-1, the J gene TRBJ2-5; TRBD2 matches 15 bases. Losses at the gene ends were 4 bases for V and 3 bases for J; bases not matched to a gene: 16. This CDR3 has 20 residues. CDR1 and CDR2 (germline): SGHRS, YFSETQ. CDR3 sequence: CASSKVPGLAGGSAEETQYF. The CDR3 DNA follows: TGCGCCAGCAGCAAAGTTCCGGGACTAGCGGGAGGTTCAGCAGAAGAGACCCAGTACTTC.

Written as DNA, the CDR3 is TGCGCCAGCAGCTCCGGGACTAGCAGCCACTTGAGTGAGCAGTTCTTC. Protein sequence: CASSSGTSSHLSEQFF. This rearrangement joins TRBV4-3 to TRBJ2-1; 9 nucleotides align to TRBD2. In germline, CDR1 is LGHNA, CDR2 YSLEER. Losses at the gene ends were 5 bases for V and 9 bases for J; bases not matched to a gene: 14. CDR3 length equals 16 residues.

There are a few counts of this clonotype. V usage is TRBV7-9 and J usage is TRBJ2-5; 10 bases fit TRBD2. The CDR3 is 14 amino acids. The J segment lost 2 bases and the V segment lost 5 bases, leaving 2 bases of the junction unmatched. Germline CDR1 and CDR2: SEHNR and FQNEAQ (reference sequence). CDR3 in DNA: TGTGCCAGCAGCCGAGCGGGGGGGCAAGAGACCCAGTACTTC. Translated, it gives CASSRAGGQETQYF.

The genes are TRBV6-1 and TRBJ1-5, with TRBD1 matching over 8 bases. The length of the CDR3 is 17 residues. Germline V gene lookup returns CDR1 MNHNS and CDR2 SASEGT. The V gene end was trimmed by 3 bases and the J gene end by 3 bases; junction bases not matched to a gene: 10. CDR3 coding DNA: TGTGCCAGCAGTGAGCCCGGGACAGGTGACTACAATCAGCCCCAGCATTTT. It is translated as CASSEPGTGDYNQPQHF.

The V and J genes are TRBV10-3 and TRBJ2-7, with 7 bases aligning to TRBD1. Germline loops: CDR1 ENHRY, CDR2 SYGVKD. The V segment lost 6 bases and the J segment 0 bases; nucleotides outside the gene matches: 5. CDR3 length: 14 amino acids. The CDR3 sequence is CAIRGDSSSYEQYF. The CDR3 region has the DNA TGTGCCATCAGGGGGGACAGTAGCTCCTACGAGCAGTACTTC.

This chain links TRBV5-1 with TRBJ2-1; perhaps TRBD1 as D (5 bases). The germline V gene has CDR1 SGHRS and CDR2 YFSETQ. CDR3 length: 14 residues. Trimming stripped 0 bases from V and 9 bases from J, with 13 bases between. CDR3 protein: CASSLGGLISEQFF. The CDR3 DNA follows: TGCGCCAGCAGCTTGGGGGGCCTCATCAGTGAGCAGTTCTTC.

In regard to this clonotype: One end of the junction varies from germline; a read error may be responsible. The chain is built from TRBV7-9 and TRBJ2-1; 11 bases agree with TRBD2. Germline V gives CDR1 SEHNR, CDR2 FQNEAQ (reference sequence). The CDR3 is 14 residues long. CDR3 residues: CACSLAGLADEQFF. CDR3 sequence (DNA): TGTGCCTGCAGCTTAGCGGGACTAGCGGATGAGCAGTTCTTC. Complete variable domain (other parts from reference TRBV7-9 and TRBJ2-1): DTGVSQNPRHKITKRGQNVTFRCDPISEHNRLYWYRQTLGQGPEFLTYFQNEAQLEKSRLLSDRFSAERPKGSFSTLEIQRTEQGDSAMYLCACSLAGLADEQFFGPGTRLTVL.